A single T cell receptor (beta chain) is shown here with its context. The authors sorted CD4+ naive, central memory, regulatory and stem cell-like memory cells via CD45RO/CCR7/CD25/CD127/CD95/CD27. This specimen comes from a study of beta chain features in type 1 diabetes. Expressed TCRB transcripts were sequenced, since all the RNA that had been isolated was reverse transcribed. Some clones are missing from TCRdb's copy, which holds only in-frame ones; the method was immunoSEQ multiplex PCR. Of 300,000 to 350,000 clones in the sample, roughly a fifth were seen once. CDR3 size: 13 residues. Germline V gene sequence: CDR1 PRHDT, CDR2 FYEKMQ (reference sequence). The germline V and J ends were trimmed by 4 bases and 4 bases, with 10 bases remaining between them.

The clonotype comes from a woman between 18 and 29 years old in good health. This rearrangement joins TRBV13 to TRBJ1-2, with a possible D match to TRBD1 (5 bases). The sample comprised naive CD4+ T cells from blood. The CDR3 reads CASSSGGIYGYTF. The DNA for the CDR3 is TGTGCCAGCAGCTCCGGGGGGATCTATGGCTACACCTTC.